The subject of this entry is one TCR beta chain. Seattle participants joined during active infection and were tracked over time. Per the original methods: Reference gene primer amplification gave estimated nucleated cell counts. Libraries were prepared by immunoSEQ multiplex PCR; TCRdb keeps only in-frame clonotypes and omits some of them. The V and J calls and clone size are taken from that table; D and trimming were inferred from the DNA. This repertoire shows 200,000 to 250,000 clones, 75% to 90% found once; its top ten account for 8% to 10%. This specimen belongs to a study of blood T cell repertoires in COVID-19. At the level of the study: Researchers got acute and convalescent COVID-19 samples from the United States, Italy and Spain. PBMCs, B-cell-depleted T cells, or T cells were the source of the cDNA or gDNA that made up the material.

There are 15 residues in the CDR3. The germline gives CDR1 MNHEY, CDR2 SVGAGI. The V segment lost 6 bases and the J segment 5 bases; nucleotides outside the gene matches: 8. The clonotype originates from an elderly woman with COVID-19, enrolled during active disease. This sequence joins TRBV6-5 and TRBJ1-2; 11 bases fit TRBD1. Specimen: peripheral blood. CDR3 in DNA: TGTGCCAGCAGCCAGGGGACAGGGGGAATTTATGGCTACACCTTC. Translating it yields CASSQGTGGIYGYTF.